Listed below are T cell receptor beta chains from one sample, sequenced in a study of regulatory and conventional T cells in RAG deficiency. Only in-frame clones appear in the TCRdb table, and some are missing; sequencing was by immunoSEQ multiplex PCR. The sample carries just over 30,000 clones, 90% to 97% recorded once. The data also belong to a second study, concerning regulatory T cells.

Source material: CD25- CD4+ T cells sorted from blood. These receptors all stem from a human donor in good health. Both conserved end residues are part of each CDR3. The D gene is left open where the match is weak. For some rows the clone size is stated as once, few or many, or as a class when expanded; others skip it.

>.|TRBD2|TRBJ2-5|TRBV19
CASSITSENLGETQYF
TGTGCCAGTAGTATAACTAGCGAGAATTTGGGAGAGACCCAGTACTTC
>.|TRBD1|TRBJ1-2|TRBV29-1
CSVWGTGKSDGYTF
TGCAGCGTTTGGGGGACAGGGAAGTCCGATGGCTACACCTTC
>.|TRBD1|TRBJ1-1|TRBV5-1
CASSLFPSGTGWGNTEAFF
TGCGCCAGCAGCTTATTCCCAAGCGGGACAGGCTGGGGAAACACTGAAGCTTTCTTT
>.|.|TRBJ2-1|TRBV18
CASSPAGTPFGNEQFF
TGTGCCAGCTCACCGGCCGGGACTCCCTTTGGGAATGAGCAGTTCTTC
>.|TRBD2|TRBJ2-3|TRBV4-1
CASSQGGLAGAQYF
TGCGCCAGCAGCCAAGGCGGACTAGCGGGAGCGCAGTATTTT
>.|TRBD1|TRBJ2-7|TRBV2
CASTQRGQSSYEQYF
TGTGCCAGCACCCAAAGGGGACAGAGCTCCTACGAGCAGTACTTC
>.|.|TRBJ2-3|TRBV28
CASSQLDFLRADTQYF
TGTGCCAGCAGCCAATTGGACTTCCTAAGGGCAGATACGCAGTATTTT
>.|TRBD2|TRBJ2-3|TRBV7-8
CASSLRQLAVNTDTQYF
TGTGCCAGCAGCTTACGGCAACTAGCGGTCAACACAGATACGCAGTATTTT
>.|.|TRBJ1-5|TRBV6-6
CASTIQGSNQPQHF
TGTGCCAGCACCATACAGGGAAGTAATCAGCCCCAGCATTTT
>.|.|TRBJ2-2|TRBV9
CASSARAENTGELFF
TGTGCCAGCAGCGCGAGGGCAGAGAACACCGGGGAGCTGTTTTTT
>.|.|TRBJ1-3|TRBV6-1
CASSGGSGNTIYF
TGTGCCAGCAGTGGAGGCTCTGGAAACACCATATATTTT
>.|TRBD2|TRBJ2-1|TRBV6-1
CASSGTGTRYEQFF
TGTGCCAGCAGTGGAACCGGGACTAGGTATGAGCAGTTCTTC
>.|TRBD1|TRBJ2-1|TRBV11-3
CASSPTGTGENEQFF
TGTGCCAGCAGTCCGACCGGGACAGGGGAAAATGAGCAGTTCTTC
>.|.|TRBJ2-5|TRBV19
CASSIPYQETQYF
TGTGCCAGTAGTATTCCCTACCAAGAGACCCAGTACTTC
>.|.|TRBJ2-7|TRBV7-8
CASSFRGAYYEQYF
TGTGCCAGCAGCTTTCGGGGGGCGTACTACGAGCAGTACTTC
>.|.|TRBJ2-1|TRBV7-2
CASSLGPGTNNEQFF
TGTGCCAGCAGCTTAGGCCCCGGGACAAACAATGAGCAGTTCTTC
>.|TRBD2|TRBJ2-7|TRBV2
CASRRLAGREQYF
TGTGCCAGCAGACGACTAGCGGGTCGCGAGCAGTACTTC
>.|TRBD1|TRBJ1-1|TRBV6-5
CASSYVGQGNTEAFF
TGTGCCAGCAGTTACGTCGGACAGGGGAACACTGAAGCTTTCTTT
>.|.|TRBJ2-7|TRBV29-1
CSVEERGGVGYEQYF
TGCAGCGTTGAAGAACGAGGAGGGGTTGGCTACGAGCAGTACTTC
>.|.|TRBJ2-7|TRBV23-1
CASTQQGRTYEQYF
TGCGCCAGCACCCAACAGGGTAGGACCTACGAGCAGTACTTC
>.|.|TRBJ1-2|TRBV21-1
CASSKQGLFGYTF
TGTGCCAGCAGCAAACAGGGGTTGTTTGGCTACACCTTC
>.|.|TRBJ1-4|TRBV4-3
CASSQDGRGGELFF
TGCGCCAGCAGCCAAGACGGGCGGGGTGGGGAACTGTTTTTT
>.|TRBD1|TRBJ1-2|TRBV7-2
CASSLGQGKNYGYTF
TGTGCCAGCAGCTTAGGACAGGGAAAAAACTATGGCTACACCTTC
>.|TRBD2|TRBJ2-1|TRBV5-3
CARSYSGRADWDEQFF
TGTGCCAGAAGCTACAGCGGGAGGGCCGATTGGGATGAGCAGTTCTTC
>.|.|TRBJ1-5|TRBV10-1
CASAPGGVGQPQHF
TGCGCCAGCGCCCCGGGGGGTGTGGGTCAGCCCCAGCATTTT
>.|TRBD2|TRBJ2-1|TRBV19
CASSMAGRAGGGNEQFF
TGTGCCAGTAGTATGGCCGGAAGAGCGGGGGGGGGCAATGAGCAGTTCTTC
>once|.|TRBJ2-1|TRBV7-9
CASSLHRVGNNEQFF
TGTGCCAGCAGCTTACACAGGGTTGGAAACAATGAGCAGTTCTTC
>.|TRBD2|TRBJ2-1|TRBV4-1
CASSQVGWAGGHNEQFF
TGCGCCAGCAGCCAAGTGGGATGGGCGGGGGGACATAATGAGCAGTTCTTC
>.|TRBD2|TRBJ2-3|TRBV4-2
CASSQASGGQGDTQYF
TGTGCCAGCAGCCAAGCTAGCGGGGGCCAGGGGGATACGCAGTATTTT
>.|.|TRBJ2-1|TRBV6-5
CASSVTRDSEQFF
TGTGCCAGCAGTGTCACCCGCGACAGTGAGCAGTTCTTC
>.|.|TRBJ2-7|TRBV23-1
CASSPDGEAYEQYF
TGCGCCAGCAGTCCGGATGGAGAAGCCTACGAGCAGTACTTC
>.|.|TRBJ2-7|TRBV7-9
CASSLSPGVDEQYF
TGTGCCAGCAGCTTATCCCCAGGGGTCGACGAGCAGTACTTC
>.|TRBD2|TRBJ2-2|TRBV5-5
CASSETGSGPNTGELFF
TGTGCCAGCAGCGAAACTGGTAGCGGGCCGAACACCGGGGAGCTGTTTTTT
>.|TRBD2|TRBJ2-2|TRBV7-2
CASSLTAGWTGELFF
TGTGCCAGCAGCTTAACAGCGGGGTGGACCGGGGAGCTGTTTTTT
>.|.|TRBJ2-1|TRBV21-1
CASSKCGRRDRGYNEQFF
TGTGCCAGCAGCAAATGCGGGAGGCGGGACAGGGGGTACAATGAGCAGTTCTTC
>.|TRBD1|TRBJ1-2|TRBV19
CASSIRDRGGYTF
TGTGCCAGTAGTATCCGGGACAGGGGCGGCTACACCTTC
>.|TRBD2|TRBJ2-5|TRBV29-1
CSARLLGGEQETQYF
TGCAGCGCCCGTCTGCTGGGGGGGGAGCAGGAGACCCAGTACTTC
>.|TRBD1|TRBJ1-1|TRBV10-2
CASIFRDRGRNTEAFF
TGCGCCAGCATTTTCCGGGACAGGGGGAGGAACACTGAAGCTTTCTTT
>.|.|TRBJ2-1|TRBV5-1
CASSLVGGFSYNEQFF
TGCGCCAGCAGCTTGGTCGGAGGGTTCTCCTACAATGAGCAGTTCTTC
>.|TRBD1|TRBJ2-5|TRBV7-2
CASSSPGQGAGETQYF
TGTGCCAGCAGCTCACCGGGACAGGGGGCAGGAGAGACCCAGTACTTC
>.|TRBD1|TRBJ2-1|TRBV12-5
CASGPPLGTGGYNEQFF
TGTGCTAGTGGCCCTCCCCTGGGGACAGGGGGCTACAATGAGCAGTTCTTC
>few|.|TRBJ2-7|TRBV4-1
CASSQRGLASYEQYF
TGCGCCAGCAGCCAACGGGGGTTGGCGTCCTACGAGCAGTACTTC
>.|.|TRBJ1-1|TRBV6-5
CASSSDGTQTQAFF
TGTGCCAGCAGCTCCGACGGAACCCAGACTCAAGCTTTCTTT
>.|TRBD1|TRBJ1-1|TRBV5-1
CASSPRTGSAIEAFF
TGCGCCAGCAGCCCCAGGACAGGGTCGGCCATTGAAGCTTTCTTT
>.|.|TRBJ2-5|TRBV7-8
CASSLRTVQETQYF
TGTGCCAGCAGCTTAAGGACAGTCCAAGAGACCCAGTACTTC
>.|.|TRBJ2-1|TRBV5-1
CASSLVGALGAREGNEQFF
TGCGCCAGCAGCTTGGTTGGCGCTCTGGGGGCGCGTGAAGGCAATGAGCAGTTCTTC
>.|TRBD2|TRBJ2-1|TRBV30
CAWSALAAYNEQFF
TGTGCCTGGAGTGCGCTAGCGGCATACAATGAGCAGTTCTTC
>.|.|TRBJ2-1|TRBV12-5
CASGLVPERPDEQFF
TGTGCTAGTGGTTTGGTACCGGAGCGGCCCGATGAGCAGTTCTTC
>.|TRBD2|TRBJ2-7|TRBV7-2
CASSNRLAGTYEQYF
TGTGCCAGCAGTAACAGACTAGCGGGGACCTACGAGCAGTACTTC
>.|TRBD2|TRBJ2-5|TRBV15
CATSRRAIAGGSVGETQYF
TGTGCCACCAGCAGGAGGGCAATAGCGGGGGGGTCGGTCGGGGAGACCCAGTACTTC
>.|TRBD1|TRBJ2-1|TRBV19
CASSMGARGFYNEQFF
TGTGCCAGTAGTATGGGGGCCAGGGGGTTTTACAATGAGCAGTTCTTC
>.|.|TRBJ2-2|TRBV19
CASSTYTGELFF
TGTGCCAGTAGTACCTACACCGGGGAGCTGTTTTTT
>once|.|TRBJ1-1|TRBV10-1
CASSEIPGQTEAFF
TGCGCCAGCAGTGAGATTCCAGGGCAGACTGAAGCTTTCTTT